The rows below give T cell receptor beta chains drawn from one sample of a study of CD8+ T cells in alopecia areata. Generated by immunoSEQ multiplex PCR, the TCRdb table keeps only in-frame clones and is missing some. The sample lists approximately 120,000 clones; over 60% were seen once. Here the sequenced sample was CD4+ T cells sorted from blood, taken at week 4, from a patient treated with tofacitinib. These receptors were collected from a human donor with alopecia areata. Both conserved end residues are part of each CDR3. D genes are given only for firm matches. Some rows have no size entry. The others give once, few or many, or a class for an expanded clone.

j_call v_call clone_size d_call cdr3_aa cdr3_nt
TRBJ1-1 TRBV28 - - CASSLRGTEAFF TGTGCCAGCAGTTTGCGCGGCACTGAAGCTTTCTTT
TRBJ1-2 TRBV30 - - CAWTQADFYGYTF TGTGCCTGGACCCAGGCAGATTTTTATGGCTACACCTTC
TRBJ2-5 TRBV7-2 few TRBD2 CASSSGLAGGVETQYF TGTGCCAGCAGCTCGGGACTAGCGGGAGGTGTAGAGACCCAGTACTTC
TRBJ2-5 TRBV25-1 few TRBD1 CASGGQKQETQYF TGTGCCAGCGGGGGACAGAAGCAAGAGACCCAGTACTTC
TRBJ1-3 TRBV30 - TRBD1 CAWTTGSGNTIYF TGTGCCTGGACGACAGGGTCTGGAAACACCATATATTTT
TRBJ1-1 TRBV11-1 - TRBD1 CASSATVQGAGNTEAFF TGTGCCAGCAGCGCAACGGTGCAGGGGGCGGGGAACACTGAAGCTTTCTTT
TRBJ2-2 TRBV6-6 - - CASSYQEHGELFF TGTGCCAGCAGTTACCAGGAGCACGGGGAGCTGTTTTTT
TRBJ2-4 TRBV4-2 - TRBD2 CASSPGLAGGGLAKNIQYF TGTGCCAGCAGCCCCGGACTAGCGGGTGGTGGACTAGCCAAAAACATTCAGTACTTC
TRBJ2-4 TRBV5-1 - TRBD1 CASSLGTGGPDIQYF TGCGCCAGCAGCTTGGGGACAGGGGGCCCGGACATTCAGTACTTC
TRBJ1-2 TRBV30 - TRBD1 CAWSRDRAGGYTF TGTGCCTGGAGCCGGGACAGGGCAGGAGGCTACACCTTC
TRBJ2-5 TRBV11-2 few TRBD1 CASSLEPGGTQYF TGTGCCAGCAGCTTAGAACCAGGGGGGACCCAGTACTTC
TRBJ1-2 TRBV29-1 - - CSVGGPNYGYTF TGCAGCGTTGGTGGGCCTAACTATGGCTACACCTTC
TRBJ2-2 TRBV25-1 - - CASSDLASITGELFF TGTGCCAGCAGTGATCTAGCTTCAATCACCGGGGAGCTGTTTTTT
TRBJ2-7 TRBV5-6 - - CASSLAYGSDSYEQYF TGTGCCAGCAGCTTGGCGTACGGGAGTGACTCCTACGAGCAGTACTTC
TRBJ2-3 TRBV7-9 few - CASVTDTQYF TGTGCCAGCGTAACAGATACGCAGTATTTT
TRBJ2-5 TRBV4-1 few - CASSQALARPQETQYF TGCGCCAGCAGCCAAGCGCTGGCTAGACCACAAGAGACCCAGTACTTC
TRBJ1-5 TRBV7-2 - - CASSPYPSNQPQHF TGTGCCAGCAGCCCCTATCCGAGCAATCAGCCCCAGCATTTT
TRBJ2-1 TRBV10-3 - - CAISDQLNNEQFF TGTGCCATCAGTGACCAACTCAACAATGAGCAGTTCTTC
TRBJ1-1 TRBV4-2 few - CASSQDWTVDEAFF TGTGCCAGCAGCCAAGACTGGACAGTAGATGAAGCTTTCTTT
TRBJ2-1 TRBV9 - - CASSPLGGRNEQFF TGTGCCAGCAGCCCTCTGGGGGGTAGGAATGAGCAGTTCTTC
TRBJ1-5 TRBV7-2 - - CASSLAGGGPQHF TGTGCCAGCAGCTTAGCAGGGGGAGGGCCCCAGCATTTT
TRBJ1-2 TRBV28 once - CASKTGTDYGYTF TGTGCCAGCAAAACCGGGACCGATTATGGCTACACCTTC
TRBJ1-5 TRBV30 once TRBD1 CAWSVGGQGDQPQHF TGTGCCTGGAGTGTAGGGGGACAGGGGGATCAGCCCCAGCATTTT
TRBJ2-4 TRBV5-4 - TRBD2 CASSLALAGVDDIQYF TGTGCCAGCAGCTTGGCGCTAGCGGGAGTCGACGACATTCAGTACTTC
TRBJ2-7 TRBV5-1 - - CASSLGSTYHEQYF TGCGCCAGCAGCTTGGGATCGACGTACCACGAGCAGTACTTC
TRBJ1-5 TRBV28 few - CASSATGQRPLHGGSQHF TGTGCCAGCAGTGCGACAGGACAGAGACCCCTCCATGGCGGTAGCCAGCATTTT
TRBJ2-5 TRBV15 once TRBD1 CATSRDPGQGRYF TGTGCCACCAGCAGAGATCCGGGACAGGGACGGTACTTC
TRBJ1-2 TRBV19 - - CASSISEDYGYTF TGTGCCAGTAGTATCAGCGAGGACTATGGCTACACCTTC